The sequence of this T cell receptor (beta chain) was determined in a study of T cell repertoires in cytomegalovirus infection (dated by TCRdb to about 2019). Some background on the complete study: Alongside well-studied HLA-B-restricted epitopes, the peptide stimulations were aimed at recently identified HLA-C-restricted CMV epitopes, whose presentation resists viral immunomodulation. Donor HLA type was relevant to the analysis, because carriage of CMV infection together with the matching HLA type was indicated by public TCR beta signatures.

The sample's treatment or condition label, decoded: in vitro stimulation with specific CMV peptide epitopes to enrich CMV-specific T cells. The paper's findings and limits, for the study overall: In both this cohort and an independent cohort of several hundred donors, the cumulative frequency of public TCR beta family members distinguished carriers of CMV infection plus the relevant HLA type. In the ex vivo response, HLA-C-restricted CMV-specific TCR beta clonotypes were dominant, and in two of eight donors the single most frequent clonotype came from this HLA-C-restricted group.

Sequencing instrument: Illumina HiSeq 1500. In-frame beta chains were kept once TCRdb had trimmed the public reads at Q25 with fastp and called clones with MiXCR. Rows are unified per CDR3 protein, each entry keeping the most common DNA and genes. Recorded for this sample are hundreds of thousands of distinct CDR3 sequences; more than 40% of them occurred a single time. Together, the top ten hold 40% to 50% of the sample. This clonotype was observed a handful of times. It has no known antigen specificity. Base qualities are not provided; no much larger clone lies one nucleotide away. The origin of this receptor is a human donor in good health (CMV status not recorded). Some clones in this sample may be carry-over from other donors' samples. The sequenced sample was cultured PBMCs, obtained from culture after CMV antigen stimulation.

The CDR3 amino acid sequence is: CSATRLAYEQYF. The DNA sequence is as follows: TGCAGTGCCACCCGTCTAGCCTACGAGCAGTACTTC. In this chain, TRBV20-1 is recombined with TRBJ2-7, with the D gene too uncertain to name. V loses 6 bases, J loses 2 bases, and the germline ends lie 11 bases apart. From the germline V gene (reference sequence), CDR1 is DFQATT and CDR2 is SNEGSKA. Counted from cysteine to phenylalanine, this CDR3 has 12 amino acids. Just the 36-base CDR3 DNA is kept, in frame starting at base 1.